Here is one T cell receptor (beta chain) with its context. This sample was included in a study of tumor-infiltrating lymphocytes in primary liver carcinoma. Blood RNA originated from unsorted whole blood, with germline DNA additionally extracted. A primer matching the constant region was used to make TCR beta cDNA from approximately 0.45 ug of total RNA. Three nested multiplex PCR rounds of slightly modified ARM-PCR generated TCR beta libraries. The study ran its first two PCR rounds for nine to eleven cycles each, using TRBV1-TRBV30 forward primers and a C-beta reverse primer. MiXCR was run by TCRdb on the multiplex PCR reads, yielding one entry per CDR3 protein. The repertoire holds about 350,000 distinct CDR3 sequences, about 65% seen once, with about 6% in the top ten. There are 19 residues in the CDR3. After removal of 1 base from V and 10 bases from J, the junction contained 19 bases not matched to a gene. In germline, CDR1 is SGHAT, CDR2 FQNNGV.

The chain carries TRBV11-2 and TRBJ2-1; TRBD2 matches 10 bases. The clonotype was recovered from a man aged 35-49 years with primary liver carcinoma and hepatitis B virus infection. Sequenced material: peripheral blood. CDR3 nucleotide sequence: TGTGCCAGCAGCTTAGTGGCCCTGGTTAGCGGGAGGATTTATAAGGAGCAGTTCTTC. It translates to CASSLVALVSGRIYKEQFF.